Shown below are 6 T cell receptor beta chains from a single sample sequenced in a study of T cells in Graves' hyperthyroidism and ophthalmopathy. RNA transcripts served as the template for amplifying TCR beta CDR3 regions. The study used the HTBI primer set for a first-round RT-PCR of the TCR CDR3. TCRdb ran MiXCR on the multiplex PCR reads and lists one entry per CDR3 protein. The sample holds roughly 280,000 distinct CDR3 sequences; around 15% are singletons and the top ten take around 58%. Sequencing used blood. These receptors all stem from a woman between 55 and 75 years old with Graves' ophthalmopathy.

In its sample, this clonotype was seen a few times. This chain uses TRBV20-1 with TRBJ2-3, with D hard to call. The CDR3 contains 12 residues. The V end lost 2 bases, the J end lost 6 bases, and 9 bases lay between the germline ends. CDR1 is DFQATT and CDR2 is SNEGSKA in the germline V gene (reference sequence). The CDR3 DNA reads as TGCAGTGCTAGATCGGAGATGGATACGCAGTATTTT. Translation: CSARSEMDTQYF.

The gene calls are TRBV10-1 and TRBJ2-5, with a possible D match to TRBD1 (7 bases). The CDR3 totals 13 residues. V lost 6 bases and J 4 bases, leaving 12 bases between the germline ends. Per the germline V gene, CDR1 is WNHNN and CDR2 is SYGVQD (reference sequence). CDR3 in amino acids: CASSGTAGETQYF. The CDR3 DNA reads TGCGCCAGCAGCGGGACAGCGGGAGAGACCCAGTACTTC.

This clonotype was found many times. The rearrangement uses TRBV11-2 and TRBJ2-1; D ambiguous. The CDR3 totals 14 residues. Trimming stripped 2 bases from V and 2 bases from J, with 7 bases between. Germline values: CDR1 SGHAT, CDR2 FQNNGV. CDR3 nucleotides: TGTGCCAGCAGCTTACGAATAACCTACAATGAGCAGTTCTTC. Translating gives CASSLRITYNEQFF.

The chain has TRBV5-1 and TRBJ2-2, with 9 bases identical to TRBD2. The ends lost 3 bases at V and 5 bases at J; junction bases unmatched: 5. In germline, CDR1 is SGHRS, CDR2 YFSETQ. The CDR3 runs to 15 residues. The CDR3 protein is CASSSASGITGELFF. CDR3 bases: TGCGCCAGCAGCTCGGCTAGCGGGATAACCGGGGAGCTGTTTTTT.

The genes are TRBV19 and TRBJ1-6, with D hard to call. Per germline, CDR1 LNHDA and CDR2 SQIVND (reference sequence). The CDR3 length is 14 residues. The germline V and J ends were trimmed by 3 bases and 7 bases, with 10 bases remaining between them. CDR3 sequence: CASSIRATNSPLHF. The CDR3 DNA follows: TGTGCCAGTAGTATTCGGGCAACCAATTCACCCCTCCACTTT.

The table lists this clonotype with many counts. The V gene is TRBV20-1, the J gene TRBJ2-3; perhaps D is TRBD1 or TRBD2 (6 bases each). Deletions cut 3 bases from V and 1 base from J, with 11 bases between. The CDR3 consists of 14 residues. The germline V gene has CDR1 DFQATT and CDR2 SNEGSKA (reference sequence). This CDR3 reads CSASLGGRTDTQYF. Written as DNA, the CDR3 is TGCAGTGCTAGTTTGGGGGGCCGCACAGATACGCAGTATTTT.